Ten or more counts support the clone carrying this TCR beta chain. Its antigen is still unknown. The data stem from a study of T-cell reconstitution after alpha-beta-depleted transplantation in children. Trimming left V 7 bases short and J 5 bases short, with 15 bases between. Germline V gives CDR1 DFQATT, CDR2 SNEGSKA (reference sequence). The CDR3 is made up of 12 amino acids. A library of TCRbeta sequences, prepared with unique molecular identifiers, was generated. TCRdb reprocessed the PCR reads via MiXCR and lists one record per CDR3 protein. Of fewer than 700,000 distinct CDR3 sequences in the sample, approximately 12% were seen once. Findings and limits, study-wide: Diversity and T-cell counts at one year after transplant derived mostly from new T cells. Surviving recipient T cells and intrathymic progenitors accounted for some patients' high TCRbeta diversity at day 60.

The receptor's source is a male patient aged 10 to 17 who had a stem cell transplant for acute myeloid leukemia, so the T cells may come from the graft donor. This sequence joins TRBV20-1 and TRBJ2-7; D gene unclear. The sample in question was PBMCs, mostly from graft donor cells, obtained 360 days after TCRalphabeta/CD19-depleted stem cell transplant. This CDR3 reads CSGYLRANEQYF. The CDR3 DNA reads TGCAGTGGCTATCTGCGCGCCAACGAGCAGTACTTC.